The entry below describes one T cell receptor beta chain. The data were taken from a study of blood T cell repertoires in COVID-19. Background on the study: Both acute and convalescent COVID-19 samples were obtained from the United States, Italy and Spain.

Libraries were prepared by immunoSEQ multiplex PCR; TCRdb keeps only in-frame clonotypes and omits some of them. The sample records about 220,000 clones, 80% to 90% being singletons. Living in under 30 US areas, the participants were between roughly 18 and 95 years of age. Which cohort a participant joined came from the clinical history participants gave. Input material: PBMCs or T cells enriched from blood (not recorded which). This sequence originates from a woman between 18 and 29 years old in a cohort exposed to, infected with or recovered from COVID-19 (not recorded which).

The DNA of the CDR3 is TGTGCCAGCAGCCATTCCCCGGTCAATCAGCCCCAGCATTTT. The encoded protein is CASSHSPVNQPQHF. This chain uses TRBV16 with TRBJ1-5; D remains unclear. The V end lost 3 bases, the J end lost 3 bases, and 9 bases lay between the germline ends. In germline, CDR1 is KGHSY, CDR2 FQNENV. This CDR3 spans 14 amino acids.